These 6 T cell receptor beta chains share one sample of origin, sequenced in a study of CXCR3-negative and CXCR3-positive naive CD8 T cells. Study-wide findings and caveats: More hydrophobic TRB CDR3s occurred in CXCR3-positive than in CXCR3-negative naive cells.

Antigen specificity for these receptors is unknown. TRB cDNA was prepared as libraries by UMI-labeled 5' RACE. TCRdb re-called the 5' RACE reads and catalogs CDR3 proteins one per entry, DNA excluded. Found here are about 150,000 distinct CDR3 sequences; the top ten clones hold just under 0.5%. Sequencing was carried out using naive CXCR3+ CD8+ T cells from blood. This sample's subset: CD45RO-CCR7+CD27+CD95- naive CD8+ T cells expressing CXCR3 (TNR3+). Every receptor here comes from a human donor in good health. Some clones in this sample may be carry-over from other donors' samples.

J is TRBJ2-7 and V is TRBV29-1. Germline V lookup: CDR1 SQVTM, CDR2 ANQGSEA. This CDR3 region has 12 residues. The CDR3 sequence is CSVAIQSYEQYF.

The chain links TRBV19 to TRBJ1-6; the TCRdb call, TRBD1, lacks DNA for checking. CDR3 size: 12 residues. The germline gives CDR1 LNHDA, CDR2 SQIVND (reference sequence). CDR3 sequence: CASTTASSPLHF.

The chain joins TRBV19 to TRBJ2-7; lacking DNA, the TRBD2 call made by TCRdb goes unchecked. This CDR3 is built from 14 residues. Germline V gene sequence: CDR1 LNHDA, CDR2 SQIVND (reference sequence). CDR3 amino acids: CASASGHLGYEQYF. Filled out from reference TRBV19 and TRBJ2-7, the complete variable domain reads DGGITQSPKYLFRKEGQNVTLSCEQNLNHDAMYWYRQDPGQGLRLIYYSQIVNDFQKGDIAEGYSVSREKKESFPLTVTSAQKNPTAFYLCASASGHLGYEQYFGPGTRLTVT.

V usage is TRBV28 and J usage is TRBJ2-2. Germline V gene sequence: CDR1 MDHEN, CDR2 SYDVKM. The CDR3 length is 15 residues. CDR3 amino acids: CASSLLPGNTGELFF.

The chain joins TRBV7-2 to TRBJ2-1. The CDR3 covers 16 residues. Germline loops: CDR1 SGHTA, CDR2 FQGNSA. CDR3: CASSLDAGSSYNEQFF.

The genes are TRBV28 and TRBJ2-1; TCRdb indicates TRBD2, and absent DNA this call remains unverified. CDR3 length: 15 residues. CDR1 MDHEN and CDR2 SYDVKM come from the germline V gene. Here the CDR3 reads CASSLVLAGTNEQFF.